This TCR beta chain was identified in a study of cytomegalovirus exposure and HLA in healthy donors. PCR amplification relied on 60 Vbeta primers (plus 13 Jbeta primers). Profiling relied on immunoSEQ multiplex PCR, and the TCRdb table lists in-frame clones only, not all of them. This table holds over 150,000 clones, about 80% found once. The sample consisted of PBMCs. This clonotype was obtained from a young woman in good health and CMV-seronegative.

The CDR3 here is CASSPTSRSSHEQYF. The CDR3 region has the DNA TGCGCCAGCAGCCCCACCAGTAGGAGCAGCCACGAGCAGTACTTC. The V and J genes are TRBV4-1 and TRBJ2-7; no reliable D call. CDR1 is MGHRA and CDR2 is YSYEKL in the germline V gene. The ends were cut back, 4 bases at V and 5 bases at J, with 18 bases in the middle. This CDR3 has 15 amino acids.